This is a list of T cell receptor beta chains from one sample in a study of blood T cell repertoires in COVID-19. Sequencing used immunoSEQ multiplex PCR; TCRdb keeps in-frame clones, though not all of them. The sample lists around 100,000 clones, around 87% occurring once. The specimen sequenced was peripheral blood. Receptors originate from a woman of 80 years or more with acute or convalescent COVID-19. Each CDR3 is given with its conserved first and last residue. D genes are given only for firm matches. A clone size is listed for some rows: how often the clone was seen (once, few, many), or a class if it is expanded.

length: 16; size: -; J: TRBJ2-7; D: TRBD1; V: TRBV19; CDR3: CASTPGTANRGYEQYF; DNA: TGTGCCAGTACCCCCGGGACAGCGAACCGCGGCTACGAGCAGTACTTC
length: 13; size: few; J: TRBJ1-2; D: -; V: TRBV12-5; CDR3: CASASPGGPGYTF; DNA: TGTGCTAGTGCCAGTCCCGGCGGGCCTGGCTACACCTTC
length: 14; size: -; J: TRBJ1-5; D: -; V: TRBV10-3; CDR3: CAIWGGLSNQPQHF; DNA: TGTGCCATTTGGGGGGGACTGAGCAATCAGCCCCAGCATTTT
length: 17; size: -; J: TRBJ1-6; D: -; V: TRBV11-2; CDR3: CASSLEGGAGVNSPLHF; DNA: TGTGCCAGCAGCTTAGAGGGGGGGGCAGGGGTTAATTCACCCCTCCACTTT
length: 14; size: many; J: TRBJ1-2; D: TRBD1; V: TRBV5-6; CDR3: CASSHQQGNYGYTF; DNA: TGTGCCAGCAGCCATCAACAGGGGAACTATGGCTACACCTTC
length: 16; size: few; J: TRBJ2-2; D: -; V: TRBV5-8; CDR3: CASSLGVSANTGELFF; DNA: TGTGCCAGCAGCTTGGGAGTCTCGGCGAACACCGGGGAGCTGTTTTTT
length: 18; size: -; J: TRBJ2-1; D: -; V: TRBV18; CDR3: CASSRNTDGGQGYNEQFF; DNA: TGTGCCAGCTCACGCAATACCGACGGGGGGCAGGGATACAATGAGCAGTTCTTC
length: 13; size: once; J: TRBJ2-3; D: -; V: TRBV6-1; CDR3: CASSDRVTDTQYF; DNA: TGTGCCAGCAGTGACAGGGTAACAGATACGCAGTATTTT
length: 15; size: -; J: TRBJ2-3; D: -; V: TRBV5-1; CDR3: CASSSQGPSTDTQYF; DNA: TGCGCCAGCAGCTCACAGGGACCTAGCACAGATACGCAGTATTTT
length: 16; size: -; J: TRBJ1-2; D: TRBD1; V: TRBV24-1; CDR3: CATSDSQGQGAWGYTF; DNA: TGTGCCACCAGTGATAGCCAAGGACAGGGGGCGTGGGGCTACACCTTC
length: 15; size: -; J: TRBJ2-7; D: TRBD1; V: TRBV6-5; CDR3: CASSYSGQGVYEQYF; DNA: TGTGCCAGCAGTTACTCGGGACAGGGGGTTTACGAGCAGTACTTC
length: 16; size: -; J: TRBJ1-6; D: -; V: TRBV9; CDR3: CASSGPQGSRNSPLHF; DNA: TGTGCCAGCAGCGGACCACAGGGTTCCCGTAATTCACCCCTCCACTTT
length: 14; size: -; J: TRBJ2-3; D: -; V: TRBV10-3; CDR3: CAIRGPRSTDTQYF; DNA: TGTGCCATCAGGGGCCCCCGGAGCACAGATACGCAGTATTTT
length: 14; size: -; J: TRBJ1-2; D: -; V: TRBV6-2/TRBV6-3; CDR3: CASSYTSPPGGYTF; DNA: TGTGCCAGCAGTTACACCTCCCCCCCGGGTGGCTACACCTTC
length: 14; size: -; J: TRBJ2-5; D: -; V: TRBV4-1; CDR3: CASSVQQIQETQYF; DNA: TGCGCCAGCAGCGTCCAACAAATCCAAGAGACCCAGTACTTC
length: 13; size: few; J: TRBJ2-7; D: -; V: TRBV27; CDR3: CASSFQGTYEQYF; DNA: TGTGCCAGCAGTTTCCAGGGGACCTACGAGCAGTACTTC
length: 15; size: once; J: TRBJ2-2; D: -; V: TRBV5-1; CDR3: CASSLTGEEYGELFF; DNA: TGCGCCAGCAGCTTGACAGGGGAGGAGTACGGGGAGCTGTTTTTT
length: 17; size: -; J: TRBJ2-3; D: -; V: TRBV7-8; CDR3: CASSLATPGLSTDTQYF; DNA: TGTGCCAGCAGCTTAGCGACCCCGGGGTTAAGCACAGATACGCAGTATTTT
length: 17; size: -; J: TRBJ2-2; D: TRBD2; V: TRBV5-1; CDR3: CASSLRSPGGNTGELFF; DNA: TGCGCCAGCAGCTTAAGATCCCCGGGGGGGAACACCGGGGAGCTGTTTTTT
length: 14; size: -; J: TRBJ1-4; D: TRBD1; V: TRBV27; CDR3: CASRRTGNNEKLFF; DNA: TGTGCCAGCAGGCGGACAGGGAATAATGAAAAACTGTTTTTT
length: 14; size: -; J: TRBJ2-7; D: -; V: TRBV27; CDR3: CASSYRIGRYEQYF; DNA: TGTGCCAGCAGTTATCGCATTGGGAGGTACGAGCAGTACTTC
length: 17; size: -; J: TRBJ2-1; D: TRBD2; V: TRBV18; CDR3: CASSPRSPSGGNNEQFF; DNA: TGTGCCAGCTCACCACGGAGTCCTAGCGGGGGGAACAATGAGCAGTTCTTC
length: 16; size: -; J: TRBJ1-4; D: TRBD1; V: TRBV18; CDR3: CASSPILGGAREKLFF; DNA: TGTGCCAGCTCACCAATTTTAGGGGGCGCAAGGGAAAAACTGTTTTTT
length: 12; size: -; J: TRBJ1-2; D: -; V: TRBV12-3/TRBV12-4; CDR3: CASSLTRYRVTF; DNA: TGTGCCAGCAGTTTAACTAGGTACAGGGTCACCTTC
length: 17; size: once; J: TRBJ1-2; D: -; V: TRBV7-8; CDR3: CASSLNRLEPGWYGYTF; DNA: TGTGCCAGCAGCTTAAACCGATTAGAACCAGGGTGGTATGGCTACACCTTC
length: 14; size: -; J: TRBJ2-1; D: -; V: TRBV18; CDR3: CASSPPDREAEQFF; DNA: TGTGCCAGCTCACCGCCCGACAGGGAGGCTGAGCAGTTCTTC
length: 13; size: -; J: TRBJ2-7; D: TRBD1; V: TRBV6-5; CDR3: CASSGTGRYEQYF; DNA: TGTGCCAGCAGCGGGACAGGGCGCTACGAGCAGTACTTC
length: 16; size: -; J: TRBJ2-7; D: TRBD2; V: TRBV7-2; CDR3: CASSSLTSGRPYEQYF; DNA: TGTGCCAGCAGCTCGCTGACTAGCGGGAGGCCCTACGAGCAGTACTTC
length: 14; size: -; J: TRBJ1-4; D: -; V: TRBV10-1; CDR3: CASSAGATNEKLFF; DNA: TGCGCCAGCAGTGCGGGAGCAACTAATGAAAAACTGTTTTTT
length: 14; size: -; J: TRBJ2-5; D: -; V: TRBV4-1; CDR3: CASSQLAGGETQYF; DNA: TGCGCCAGCAGCCAACTGGCGGGTGGAGAGACCCAGTACTTC
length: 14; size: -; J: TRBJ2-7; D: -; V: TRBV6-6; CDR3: CASSPSGGYYEQYF; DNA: TGTGCCAGCAGCCCGAGCGGAGGGTACTACGAGCAGTACTTC
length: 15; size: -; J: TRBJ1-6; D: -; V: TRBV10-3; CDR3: CATGPRGSYNSPLHF; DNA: TGTGCCACCGGACCTAGGGGATCCTATAATTCACCCCTCCACTTT
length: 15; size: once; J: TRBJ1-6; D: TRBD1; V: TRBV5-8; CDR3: CASSSSTGLVSPLHF; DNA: TGTGCCAGCAGCTCGTCGACAGGGTTGGTTTCACCCCTCCACTTT
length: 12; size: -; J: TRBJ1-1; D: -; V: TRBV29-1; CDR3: CSVARGGTEAFF; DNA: TGCAGCGTCGCCCGGGGGGGGACTGAAGCTTTCTTT
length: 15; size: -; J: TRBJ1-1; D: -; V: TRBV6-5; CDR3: CASSFPPTIGTEAFF; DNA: TGTGCCAGCAGTTTCCCCCCTACGATTGGCACTGAAGCTTTCTTT
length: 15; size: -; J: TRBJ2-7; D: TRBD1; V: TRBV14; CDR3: CASSQIRDRGHEQYF; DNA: TGTGCCAGCAGCCAGATCAGGGACAGGGGGCACGAGCAGTACTTC
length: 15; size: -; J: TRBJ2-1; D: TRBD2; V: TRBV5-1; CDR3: CASSSSGGSYNEQFF; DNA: TGCGCCAGCAGCTCAAGCGGGGGTTCCTACAATGAGCAGTTCTTC
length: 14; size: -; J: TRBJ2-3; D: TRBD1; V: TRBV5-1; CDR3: CASSQGQGRETQYF; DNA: TGCGCCAGCAGCCAAGGACAGGGGAGGGAGACGCAGTATTTT
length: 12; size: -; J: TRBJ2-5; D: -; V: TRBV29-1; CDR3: CSVDLGWETQYF; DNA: TGCAGCGTCGACCTAGGCTGGGAGACCCAGTACTTC
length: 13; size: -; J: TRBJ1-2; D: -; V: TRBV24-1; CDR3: CAPQQVRDYGYTF; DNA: TGTGCCCCCCAACAGGTCCGAGACTATGGCTACACCTTC
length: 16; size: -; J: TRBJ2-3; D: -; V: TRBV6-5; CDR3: CASSYFRGSSTDTQYF; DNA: TGTGCCAGCAGTTACTTTCGGGGTTCTAGCACAGATACGCAGTATTTT
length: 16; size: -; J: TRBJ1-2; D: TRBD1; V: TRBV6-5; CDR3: CASSFFGTGENYGYTF; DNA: TGTGCCAGCAGTTTCTTCGGGACAGGGGAGAACTATGGCTACACCTTC
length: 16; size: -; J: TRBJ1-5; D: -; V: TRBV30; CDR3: CAWSEWGGWSNQPQHF; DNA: TGTGCCTGGAGCGAATGGGGGGGCTGGAGCAATCAGCCCCAGCATTTT
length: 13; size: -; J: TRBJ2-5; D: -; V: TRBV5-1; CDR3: CASRQTGGETQYF; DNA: TGCGCCAGCAGACAGACAGGAGGAGAGACCCAGTACTTC
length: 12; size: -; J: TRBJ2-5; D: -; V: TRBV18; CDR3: CASSPYGETQYF; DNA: TGTGCCAGCTCACCATACGGAGAGACCCAGTACTTC
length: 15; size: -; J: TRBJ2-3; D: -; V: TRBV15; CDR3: CATSRDLAGSDTQYF; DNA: TGTGCCACCAGCAGAGATTTGGCAGGGTCCGATACGCAGTATTTT
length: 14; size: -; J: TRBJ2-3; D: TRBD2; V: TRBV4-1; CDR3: CASSSMRGEDTQYF; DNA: TGCGCCAGCAGCTCGATGCGGGGGGAAGATACGCAGTATTTT
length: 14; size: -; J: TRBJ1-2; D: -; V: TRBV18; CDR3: CASSPGLITYGYTF; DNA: TGTGCCAGCTCACCAGGGCTGATAACCTATGGCTACACCTTC
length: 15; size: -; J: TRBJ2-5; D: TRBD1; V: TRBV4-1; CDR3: CASSPWDRGMETQYF; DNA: TGCGCCAGCAGCCCCTGGGACAGAGGGATGGAGACCCAGTACTTC
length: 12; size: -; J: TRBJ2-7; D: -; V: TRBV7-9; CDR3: CASSLQSYEQYF; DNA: TGTGCCAGCAGCTTACAATCCTACGAGCAGTACTTC